This paragraph reports one T cell receptor (beta chain). Germline V CDR1 and CDR2: SNHLY, FYNNEI. V gave up 1 base and J gave up 4 bases, with 10 bases separating them. This CDR3 contains 14 residues. TCRdb's copy holds only in-frame clones and misses some; the assay was immunoSEQ multiplex PCR. The table records roughly 200,000 clones, 84% of them present only once. The sample originates from a study of blood T cell repertoires in COVID-19. Study-level information: The origin of the acute and convalescent COVID-19 samples was the United States, Italy and Spain. PBMCs, B-cell-depleted T cells, or T cells provided the cDNA or gDNA that made up the material.

The source material was peripheral blood. The TCR was taken from a human donor in a cohort sampled during active COVID-19. The rearrangement links TRBV2 to TRBJ1-1; D remains unclear. CDR3 loop: CASSEGQEGTEAFF. In nucleotides, the CDR3 is TGTGCCAGCAGTGAAGGTCAGGAGGGCACTGAAGCTTTCTTT. The full variable domain, its missing parts supplied by reference TRBV2 and TRBJ1-1, is EPEVTQTPSHQVTQMGQEVILRCVPISNHLYFYWYRQILGQKVEFLVSFYNNEISEKSEIFDDQFSVERPDGSNFTLKIRSTKLEDSAMYFCASSEGQEGTEAFFGQGTRLTVV.